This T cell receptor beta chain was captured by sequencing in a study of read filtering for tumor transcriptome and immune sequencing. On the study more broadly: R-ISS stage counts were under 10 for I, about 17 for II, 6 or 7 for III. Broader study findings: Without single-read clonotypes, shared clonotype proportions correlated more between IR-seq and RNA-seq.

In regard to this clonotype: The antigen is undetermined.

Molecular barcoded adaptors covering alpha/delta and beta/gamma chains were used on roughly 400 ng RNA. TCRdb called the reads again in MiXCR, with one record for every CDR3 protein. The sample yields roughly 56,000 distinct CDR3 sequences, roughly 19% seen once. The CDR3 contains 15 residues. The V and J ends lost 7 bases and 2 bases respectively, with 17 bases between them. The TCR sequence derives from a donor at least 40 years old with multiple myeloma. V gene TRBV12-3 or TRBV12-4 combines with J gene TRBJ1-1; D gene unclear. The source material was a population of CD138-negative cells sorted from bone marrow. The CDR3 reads CASTIGQRTNTEAFF. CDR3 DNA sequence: TGTGCCAGCACCATCGGGCAGAGAACCAACACTGAAGCTTTCTTT.